Listed below are T cell receptor beta chains from one sample, sequenced in a study of STAT3 mutations in large granular lymphocyte leukemia. Libraries were prepared by immunoSEQ multiplex PCR; TCRdb keeps only in-frame clonotypes and omits some of them. The table lists 15,000 to 18,000 clones, around 90% of them singletons. Sequencing was done on a sample of peripheral blood mononuclear cells. The receptors here all came from a woman aged 45-65 years with T-cell large granular lymphocyte leukemia. Some clones in this sample may be carry-over from other donors' samples. CDR3s include the opening cysteine and the closing phenylalanine or tryptophan. The order of the fields is D gene, V gene, J gene, clone size, CDR3 DNA, CDR3 protein. D genes are given only for firm matches. Only some rows state a clone size, as once, few, many or a class for expanded clones.

NA,TRBV5-6,TRBJ2-7,NA,TGTGCCAGCAGCTTCGAGCGGCAGCAGTACTTC,CASSFERQQYF
NA,TRBV7-2,TRBJ1-2,NA,TGTGCCAGCAGCACCTACTCCACAGGGAACTATGGCTACACCTTC,CASSTYSTGNYGYTF
NA,TRBV18,TRBJ1-4,once,TGTGCCAACTCACTATCGGACATTGGGACCGGACGCCACGGAAAACTGTTTTTT,CANSLSDIGTGRHGKLFF
NA,TRBV5-1,TRBJ2-5,NA,TGCGCCAGCAGCTTGGCCGGGCAGGGAAGGACCCAGTACTTC,CASSLAGQGRTQYF
TRBD1,TRBV7-9,TRBJ1-2,NA,TGTGCCAGCAGACTTCAGGGGGCCTCGTATGGCTACACCTTC,CASRLQGASYGYTF
TRBD2,TRBV9,TRBJ2-3,NA,TGTGCCAGCAGCCCTAACCACGGACTAGCGGGAATGGATACGCAGTATTTT,CASSPNHGLAGMDTQYF
NA,TRBV29-1,TRBJ2-3,NA,TGCAGCGTTGAACTCGCAGGGAGTACGCAGTATTTT,CSVELAGSTQYF
TRBD2,TRBV5-6,TRBJ2-7,NA,TGTGCCAGCAGCTTGAAGGGACTAGATCTTTACGAGCAGTACTTC,CASSLKGLDLYEQYF
NA,TRBV9,TRBJ2-1,NA,TGTGCCAGCAGCTCCTCACGGGGGCTTTACAACAATGAGCAGTTCTTC,CASSSSRGLYNNEQFF
TRBD2,TRBV30,TRBJ2-4,NA,TGTGCCTGGTCGGGACTAGCGGGAATGGGAATAGCCAAAAACATTCAGTACTTC,CAWSGLAGMGIAKNIQYF
TRBD1,TRBV15,TRBJ1-1,NA,TGTGCCACCAGCGGCAGGGACAGGTTTCTCGCTGAAGCTTTCTTT,CATSGRDRFLAEAFF
TRBD2,TRBV5-1,TRBJ2-4,NA,TGCGCCAGCAGCTCATACGAAGGGACTAGCACGGCCGGTCGCCACACAAACATTCAGTACTTC,CASSSYEGTSTAGRHTNIQYF
NA,TRBV18,TRBJ1-1,NA,TGTGCCAGCTCATCCCTATCGAGGACCGTAGAGTCGGTAGCTTTCTTT,CASSSLSRTVESVAFF
NA,TRBV19,TRBJ2-4,NA,TGTGCCACGGGGGCGGGGCGGGAAGACATTCAGTACTTC,CATGAGREDIQYF
NA,TRBV5-4,TRBJ2-7,NA,TGTGCCAGCAGCTTGCTAACAGCGAGCTCCTACGAGCAGTACTTC,CASSLLTASSYEQYF
NA,TRBV15,TRBJ1-1,NA,TGTGCCACCAGCAGAGATAGGACGAGGACTGAAGCTTTCTTT,CATSRDRTRTEAFF
NA,TRBV7-9,TRBJ2-1,NA,TGTGCCAGCAGCTTAAATCCGGGGGTCTCCTACAATGAGCAGTTCTTC,CASSLNPGVSYNEQFF
NA,TRBV7-2,TRBJ1-5,NA,TGTGCCAGCAGCTTAACCGTCATGGGCCATCAGCCCCAGCATTTT,CASSLTVMGHQPQHF
TRBD1,TRBV18,TRBJ2-7,NA,TGTGCCAGCGGGGACAGATTCTACGAGCAGTACTTC,CASGDRFYEQYF
NA,TRBV18,TRBJ1-1,NA,TGTGCCAGCTCACCGGTCCCTACTACTATTAACACTGAAGCTTTCTTT,CASSPVPTTINTEAFF
NA,TRBV29-1,TRBJ1-2,NA,TGCAGCGTTCGGACGGTGAACTATGGCTACACCTTC,CSVRTVNYGYTF
TRBD1,TRBV5-1,TRBJ1-1,NA,TGCGCCAGCAGCTTCCGGGACAGGGGCCCGAACACTGAAGCTTTCTTT,CASSFRDRGPNTEAFF
NA,TRBV19,TRBJ2-7,NA,TGTGCCAGTAGTTGGGGAACCCCCAGCGAGCAGTACTTC,CASSWGTPSEQYF
TRBD1,TRBV19,TRBJ2-5,NA,TGTGCCAGTAGTCGACAGGGGGGGCGCGAAGAGACCCAGTACTTC,CASSRQGGREETQYF
TRBD2,TRBV7-2,TRBJ2-7,NA,TGTGCCAGCAGCTTTCGAAGCGGGGCCTACGAGCAGTACTTC,CASSFRSGAYEQYF
TRBD1,TRBV28,TRBJ2-7,NA,TGTGCCAGCAGTTTACCCTCAGGGGGTATTGGGTACGAGCAGTACTTC,CASSLPSGGIGYEQYF
NA,TRBV5-1,TRBJ2-7,NA,TGCGCCAGCAGCTTACAGGGATACGAGCAGTACTTC,CASSLQGYEQYF
NA,TRBV5-1,TRBJ2-1,NA,TGCGCCAGCAGCTGGGAGACGGGACCCCCTTACAATGAGCAGTTCTTC,CASSWETGPPYNEQFF
TRBD2,TRBV5-1,TRBJ2-1,NA,TGCGCCAGCAGCTTGCCCCGGACTAGCGGATACAATGAGCAGTTCTTC,CASSLPRTSGYNEQFF
TRBD2,TRBV5-1,TRBJ2-3,NA,TGCGCCAGCAGCCGGGGGGAACGGGACACAGATACGCAGTATTTT,CASSRGERDTDTQYF
TRBD1,TRBV6-1,TRBJ1-3,NA,TGTGCCAGCAGGAACAGGGGTAGAAACACCATATATTTT,CASRNRGRNTIYF
NA,TRBV30,TRBJ2-7,NA,TGTGCCTGGAATCAGGGCTACGAGCAGTACTTC,CAWNQGYEQYF
NA,TRBV11-2,TRBJ1-2,NA,TGTGCCAGCAGCTTAGATCGGCAGGGCCTTTACGGCTACACCTTC,CASSLDRQGLYGYTF
NA,TRBV6-6,TRBJ1-3,NA,TGTGCCAGCAGCCGGGACTCTGGAAACACCATATATTTT,CASSRDSGNTIYF
TRBD1,TRBV18,TRBJ1-2,NA,TGTGCCAGCTCACTCGGGACAGTAGACGGCTACACCTTC,CASSLGTVDGYTF
TRBD1,TRBV2,TRBJ2-3,NA,TGTGCCAGCAGTGCACAACAGGGGACAGATACGCAGTATTTT,CASSAQQGTDTQYF
NA,TRBV5-1,TRBJ1-2,NA,TGCGCCAGCAGCTTGGGGGATGGCAGGGCGCGGGGCTACACCTTC,CASSLGDGRARGYTF
NA,TRBV18,TRBJ2-2,NA,TGTGCCAGCTCACCAAGTCGAACCGGGGAGCTGTTTTTT,CASSPSRTGELFF
NA,TRBV7-9,TRBJ2-5,once,TGTGCCAGCAGCTTGTTTATTGGGTGGGCCGAGACCCAGTACTTC,CASSLFIGWAETQYF
NA,TRBV5-1,TRBJ2-4,NA,TGCGCCAGCAGCTCCGCGGATCGGAACATTCAGTACTTC,CASSSADRNIQYF
NA,TRBV25-1,TRBJ2-7,NA,TGTGCCAGCAGTCCCGGAACGAAGCAGTACTTC,CASSPGTKQYF
NA,TRBV1,TRBJ1-5,few,TGCACCAGCAGCCAAGATCGGACGGGGGCCTATAGCAATCAGCCCCAGCATTTT,CTSSQDRTGAYSNQPQHF
NA,TRBV11-3,TRBJ2-7,NA,TGTGCCAGCAGCCCCCCCAGGGGTGAGAACGAGCAGTACTTC,CASSPPRGENEQYF
NA,TRBV29-1,TRBJ2-3,NA,TGCAGCGTTGGGGTAGTGGGGGCCACAGATACGCAGTATTTT,CSVGVVGATDTQYF
NA,TRBV30,TRBJ1-5,NA,TGTGCCTGGACTACGGGGTTTGGCAATCAGCCCCAGCATTTT,CAWTTGFGNQPQHF
TRBD1,TRBV5-1,TRBJ1-2,few,TGCGCCAGCAGCATACTCGGACAGGGAGGTAGCTATGGCTACACCTTC,CASSILGQGGSYGYTF
NA,TRBV5-1,TRBJ1-4,NA,TGCGCCAGCAGCTTGGCCCTTTCGCAGGGAAGCGAAAAACTGTTTTTT,CASSLALSQGSEKLFF
NA,TRBV27,TRBJ2-7,NA,TGTGCCAGCAGTCGAGGGACCGCCGCCTACGAGCAGTACTTC,CASSRGTAAYEQYF
TRBD2,TRBV28,TRBJ2-7,NA,TGTGCCAGCAGTTCCCTGGGCGGGAGATACGAGCAGTACTTC,CASSSLGGRYEQYF
TRBD1,TRBV7-9,TRBJ1-2,NA,TGTGCCAGCAGCTTAGCAGGGGTGAGACAGGGTGGAGGCTATGGCTACACCTTC,CASSLAGVRQGGGYGYTF